Reported below is one T cell receptor (beta chain). Germline V CDR1 and CDR2: GTSNPN, SVGIG (reference sequence). This CDR3 comprises 15 residues. V lost 2 bases and J 4 bases, leaving 17 bases between the germline ends. These data originate in a study of blood T cell repertoires in COVID-19. Study overall: Spain, Italy and the United States supplied samples that represented acute and convalescent COVID-19. From T cells, B-cell-depleted T cells, or PBMCs came the material, which was cDNA or gDNA.

The authors' processing: From reference gene primer amplification, estimates of nucleated cell counts were derived. The method was immunoSEQ multiplex PCR; TCRdb's version includes in-frame clones alone and lacks a portion of them. That table is the source of V, J and clone size, and D and trimming were worked out from the DNA. This sample has about 110,000 clones, with about 87% found just once. The sequence was obtained from a man between 50 and 59 years old with active or convalescent COVID-19. V usage is TRBV30 and J usage is TRBJ1-2, with D maybe TRBD1 (6 bases). Sample: peripheral blood. The DNA of the CDR3 is TGTGCCTGGAGTACTACAGGGAGTAGTATCTATGGCTACACCTTC. Its translation is CAWSTTGSSIYGYTF. Full variable domain (rest looked up from reference TRBV30 and TRBJ1-2): SQTIHQWPATLVQPVGSPLSLECTVEGTSNPNLYWYRQAAGRGLQLLFYSVGIGQISSEVPQNLSASRPQDRQFILSSKKLLLSDSGFYLCAWSTTGSSIYGYTFGSGTRLTVV.